This TCR beta chain was documented in a study of T-cell reconstitution after alpha-beta-depleted transplantation in children. Study-wide results and limits: At one year after transplant, newly produced T cells mostly accounted for T-cell counts and diversity.

With V trimmed by 7 bases and J by 5 bases, 15 bases remained unmatched. The CDR3 sequence is 16 residues long. The table lists this clonotype with a count of one. Its target is unknown. Preparing the TCRbeta library involved the use of unique molecular identifiers. A single record per CDR3 protein comes from TCRdb applying MiXCR to the PCR reads. This sample has hundreds of thousands of distinct CDR3 sequences, with about 16% found just once. The TCR was taken from a male patient between 10 and 17 years old who had a stem cell transplant for acute lymphoblastic leukemia, so the T cells may come from the graft donor. The sample in question was PBMCs, mostly from graft donor cells, obtained 360 days after TCRalphabeta/CD19-depleted stem cell transplant. The V and J genes are TRBV12-3 or TRBV12-4 and TRBJ2-7; 9 bases agree with TRBD2. CDR3 in DNA: TGTGCCAGCACCCCCCCCGGACTAGCGATAAAGAACGAGCAGTACTTC. Protein: CASTPPGLAIKNEQYF.